This is a list of T cell receptor beta chains from one sample in a study of cytomegalovirus exposure and HLA in healthy donors. The data were produced by immunoSEQ multiplex PCR, yet TCRdb's version contains in-frame clones alone and is incomplete. This sample has about 160,000 clones, with approximately 80% found just once. Sequenced sample: PBMCs. The receptors stem from a man aged 45-60 years in good health and CMV-seropositive. Both conserved end residues are part of each CDR3. Each record gives: J gene, clone size, D gene, CDR3 length, V gene, CDR3 protein, CDR3 DNA. A D gene is named only where the DNA matches it firmly. Size tells how often a clone was seen (once, few, many) or the class of an expanded clone, and some rows leave it out.

j_gene: TRBJ2-5; abundance: .; d_gene: TRBD1; len: 16; v_gene: TRBV7-9; CDR3aa: CASSLRDRGLGETQYF; CDR3nt: TGTGCCAGCAGCTTACGGGACAGGGGGTTAGGGGAGACCCAGTACTTC
j_gene: TRBJ1-1; abundance: .; d_gene: .; len: 13; v_gene: TRBV4-2; CDR3aa: CASSQEQKTEAFF; CDR3nt: TGTGCCAGCAGCCAAGAACAGAAAACTGAAGCTTTCTTT
j_gene: TRBJ1-5; abundance: .; d_gene: .; len: 13; v_gene: TRBV27; CDR3aa: CASSMYAGQPQHF; CDR3nt: TGTGCCAGCAGTATGTATGCGGGACAGCCCCAGCATTTT
j_gene: TRBJ2-7; abundance: few; d_gene: TRBD2; len: 15; v_gene: TRBV9; CDR3aa: CASSVLSGSSYEQYF; CDR3nt: TGTGCCAGCAGCGTACTTAGCGGGAGCTCCTACGAGCAGTACTTC
j_gene: TRBJ2-3; abundance: .; d_gene: TRBD1; len: 15; v_gene: TRBV7-9; CDR3aa: CASSETGTGTDTQYF; CDR3nt: TGTGCCAGCAGCGAAACCGGGACAGGCACAGATACGCAGTATTTT
j_gene: TRBJ2-3; abundance: .; d_gene: TRBD1; len: 15; v_gene: TRBV7-6; CDR3aa: CASSSSTGEGGTQYF; CDR3nt: TGTGCCAGCAGCTCGTCGACAGGGGAAGGGGGTACGCAGTATTTT
j_gene: TRBJ2-7; abundance: .; d_gene: .; len: 14; v_gene: TRBV7-2; CDR3aa: CASSFTQDSYEQYF; CDR3nt: TGTGCCAGCAGCTTTACGCAGGACTCCTACGAGCAGTACTTC
j_gene: TRBJ1-5; abundance: .; d_gene: .; len: 14; v_gene: TRBV28; CDR3aa: CASSLRQEGRPQHF; CDR3nt: TGTGCCAGCAGTTTGAGACAGGAAGGTCGGCCCCAGCATTTT
j_gene: TRBJ1-6; abundance: .; d_gene: .; len: 18; v_gene: TRBV4-1; CDR3aa: CASSQDLGGETYNSPLHF; CDR3nt: TGCGCCAGCAGCCAAGATTTGGGAGGGGAGACCTATAATTCACCCCTCCACTTT
j_gene: TRBJ2-7; abundance: .; d_gene: TRBD1; len: 14; v_gene: TRBV29-1; CDR3aa: CSVDGQGESYEQYF; CDR3nt: TGCAGCGTAGACGGACAGGGCGAATCCTACGAGCAGTACTTC
j_gene: TRBJ1-5; abundance: .; d_gene: TRBD1; len: 13; v_gene: TRBV6-6; CDR3aa: CAINTGGGQPQHF; CDR3nt: TGTGCCATCAACACAGGGGGAGGTCAGCCCCAGCATTTT